The source of this T cell receptor (beta chain) is a study of early T cells in non-severe SARS-CoV-2 infection. For the study at large: Sequencing of bulk RNA from unsorted whole blood was done, without chain pairing.

On this clonotype itself: The junction shows a germline mismatch at one end, possibly a read error.

The germline gives CDR1 SGHAT, CDR2 FQNNGV. The CDR3 has 13 amino acids. Each single cDNA molecule received a unique molecular identifier. MiXCR, applied by TCRdb to the 5' RACE reads, yields one record per CDR3 protein. Among about 77,000 distinct CDR3 sequences listed, roughly a sixth were seen once. Sequences were obtained from whole blood. The chain links TRBV11-2 to TRBJ2-7; TRBD1 agrees at 8 bases. This receptor was taken from an adult who was a healthcare worker with PCR-confirmed SARS-CoV-2 infection or an uninfected control (not recorded which). The CDR3 DNA follows: TGTGCCAGCAGCGCGACAGGGGCCAAGCCGGAGTGGTTC. It specifies CASSATGAKPEWF. Complete variable domain (other parts from reference TRBV11-2 and TRBJ2-7): EAGVAQSPRYKIIEKRQSVAFWCNPISGHATLYWYQQILGQGPKLLIQFQNNGVVDDSQLPKDRFSAERLKGVDSTLKIQPAKLEDSAVYLCASSATGAKPEWFGPGTRLTVT.